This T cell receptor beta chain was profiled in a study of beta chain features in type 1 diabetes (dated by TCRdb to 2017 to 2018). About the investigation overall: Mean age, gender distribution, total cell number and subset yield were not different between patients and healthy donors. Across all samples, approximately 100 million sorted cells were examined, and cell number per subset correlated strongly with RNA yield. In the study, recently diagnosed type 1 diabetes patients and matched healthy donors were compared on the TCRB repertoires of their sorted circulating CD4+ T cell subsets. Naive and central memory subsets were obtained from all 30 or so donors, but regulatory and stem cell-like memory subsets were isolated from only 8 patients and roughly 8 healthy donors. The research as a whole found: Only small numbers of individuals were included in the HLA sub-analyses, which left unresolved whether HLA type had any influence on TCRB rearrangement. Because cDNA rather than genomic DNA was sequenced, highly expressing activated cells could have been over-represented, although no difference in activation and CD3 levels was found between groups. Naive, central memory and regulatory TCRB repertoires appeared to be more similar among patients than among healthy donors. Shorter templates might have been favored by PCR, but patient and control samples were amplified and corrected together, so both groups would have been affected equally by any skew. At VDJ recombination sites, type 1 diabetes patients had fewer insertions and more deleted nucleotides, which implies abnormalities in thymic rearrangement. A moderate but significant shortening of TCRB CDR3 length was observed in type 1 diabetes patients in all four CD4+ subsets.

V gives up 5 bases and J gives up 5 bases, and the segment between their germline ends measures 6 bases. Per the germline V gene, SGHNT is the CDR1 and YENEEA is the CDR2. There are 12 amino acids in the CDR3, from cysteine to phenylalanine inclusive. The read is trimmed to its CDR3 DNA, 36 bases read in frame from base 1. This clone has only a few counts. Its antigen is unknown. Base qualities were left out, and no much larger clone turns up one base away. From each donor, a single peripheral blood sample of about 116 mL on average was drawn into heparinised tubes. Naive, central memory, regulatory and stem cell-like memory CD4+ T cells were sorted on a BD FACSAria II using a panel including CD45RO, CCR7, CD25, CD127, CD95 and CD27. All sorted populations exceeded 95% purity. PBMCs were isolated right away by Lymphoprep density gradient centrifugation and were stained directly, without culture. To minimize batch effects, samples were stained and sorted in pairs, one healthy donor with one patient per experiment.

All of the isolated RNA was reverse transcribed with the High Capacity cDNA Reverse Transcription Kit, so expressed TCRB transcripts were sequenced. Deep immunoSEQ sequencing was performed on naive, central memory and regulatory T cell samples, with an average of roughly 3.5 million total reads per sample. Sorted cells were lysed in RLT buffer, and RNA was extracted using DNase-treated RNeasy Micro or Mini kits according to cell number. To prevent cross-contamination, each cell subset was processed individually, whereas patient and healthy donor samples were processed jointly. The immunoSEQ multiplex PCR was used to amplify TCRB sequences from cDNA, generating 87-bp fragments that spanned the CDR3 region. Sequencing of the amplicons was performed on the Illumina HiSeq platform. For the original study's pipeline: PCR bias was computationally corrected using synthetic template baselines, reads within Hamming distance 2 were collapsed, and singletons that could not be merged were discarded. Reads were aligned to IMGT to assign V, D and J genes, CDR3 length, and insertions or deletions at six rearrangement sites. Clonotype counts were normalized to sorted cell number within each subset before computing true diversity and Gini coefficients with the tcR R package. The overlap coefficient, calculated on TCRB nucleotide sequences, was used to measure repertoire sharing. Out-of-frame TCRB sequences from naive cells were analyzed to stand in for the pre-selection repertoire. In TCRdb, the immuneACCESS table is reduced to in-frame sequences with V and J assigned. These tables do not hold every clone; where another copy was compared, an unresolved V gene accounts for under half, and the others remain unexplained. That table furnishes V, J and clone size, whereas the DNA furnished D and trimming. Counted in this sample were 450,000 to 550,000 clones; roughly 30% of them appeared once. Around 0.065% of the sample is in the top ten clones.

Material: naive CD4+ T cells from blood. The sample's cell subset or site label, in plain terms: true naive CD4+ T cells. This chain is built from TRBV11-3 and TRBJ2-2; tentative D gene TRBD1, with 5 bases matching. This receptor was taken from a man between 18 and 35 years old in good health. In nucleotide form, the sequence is TGTGCCAGCAGCAGGGGAACCGGGGAGCTGTTTTTT. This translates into CASSRGTGELFF.